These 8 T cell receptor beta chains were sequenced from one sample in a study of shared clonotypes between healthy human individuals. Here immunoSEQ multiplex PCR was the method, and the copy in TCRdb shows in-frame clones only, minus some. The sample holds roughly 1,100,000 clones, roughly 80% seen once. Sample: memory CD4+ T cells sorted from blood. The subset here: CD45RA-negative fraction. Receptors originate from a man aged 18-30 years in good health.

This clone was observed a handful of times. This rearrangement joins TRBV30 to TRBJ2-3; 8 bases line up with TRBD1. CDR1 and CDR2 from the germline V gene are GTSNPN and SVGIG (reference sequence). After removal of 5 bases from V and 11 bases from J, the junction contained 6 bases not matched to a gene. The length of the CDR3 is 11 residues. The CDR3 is CAWGGQGGQYF. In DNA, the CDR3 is TGTGCCTGGGGTGGACAGGGCGGGCAGTATTTT.

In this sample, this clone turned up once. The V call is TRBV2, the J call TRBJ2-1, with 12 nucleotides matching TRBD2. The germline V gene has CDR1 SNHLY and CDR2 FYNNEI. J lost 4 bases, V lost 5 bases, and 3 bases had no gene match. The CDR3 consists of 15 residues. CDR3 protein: CASSYTSGGYNEQFF. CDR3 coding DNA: TGTGCCAGCAGTTATACTAGCGGGGGGTACAATGAGCAGTTCTTC.

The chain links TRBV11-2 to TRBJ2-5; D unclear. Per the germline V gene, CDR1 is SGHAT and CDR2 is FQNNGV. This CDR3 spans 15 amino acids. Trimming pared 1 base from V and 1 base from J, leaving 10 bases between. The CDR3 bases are TGTGCCAGCAGCTTAGCATTAGGGCGCCAAGAGACCCAGTACTTC. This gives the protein CASSLALGRQETQYF.

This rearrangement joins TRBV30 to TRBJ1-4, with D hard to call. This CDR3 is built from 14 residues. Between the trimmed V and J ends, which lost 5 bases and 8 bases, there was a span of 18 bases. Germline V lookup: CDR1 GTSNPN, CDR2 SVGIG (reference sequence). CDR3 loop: CAWASGPADEKLFF. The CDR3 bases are TGTGCCTGGGCAAGTGGTCCGGCAGACGAAAAACTGTTTTTT.

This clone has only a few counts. The CDR3 bases are TGTGCCAGCAGTACAAGGGCCACTGAAGCTTTCTTT. Protein product: CASSTRATEAFF. V is TRBV2 and J is TRBJ1-1; D unresolved. CDR1 and CDR2 (germline): SNHLY, FYNNEI. The CDR3 has 12 residues. Trimming stripped 5 bases from V and 4 bases from J, with 8 bases between.

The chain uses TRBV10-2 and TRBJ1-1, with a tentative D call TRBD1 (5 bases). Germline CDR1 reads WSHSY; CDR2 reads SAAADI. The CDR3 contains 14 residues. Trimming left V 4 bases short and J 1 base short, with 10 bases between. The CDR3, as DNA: TGCGCCAGCAGTGGTAACCAGGGGAACACTGAAGCTTTCTTT. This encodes CASSGNQGNTEAFF.

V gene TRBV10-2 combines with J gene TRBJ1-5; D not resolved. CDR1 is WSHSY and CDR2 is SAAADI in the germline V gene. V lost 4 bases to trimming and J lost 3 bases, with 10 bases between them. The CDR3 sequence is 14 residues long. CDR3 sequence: CASSASATNQPQHF. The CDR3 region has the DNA TGCGCCAGCAGTGCTAGCGCTACCAATCAGCCCCAGCATTTT.

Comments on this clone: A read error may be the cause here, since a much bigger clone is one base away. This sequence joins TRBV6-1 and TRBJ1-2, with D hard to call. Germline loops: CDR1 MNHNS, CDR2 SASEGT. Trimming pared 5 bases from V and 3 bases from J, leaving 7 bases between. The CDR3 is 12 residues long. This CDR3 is CASSPSDYGYTF. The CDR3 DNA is TGTGCCAGCAGTCCCTCCGACTATGGCTACACCTTC.